This TCR beta chain was observed in a study of spatial heterogeneity in lung cancer (dated by TCRdb to the late 2010s). Looking at the study overall: More beta-chain than alpha-chain transcripts were consistently detected, likely reflecting higher beta-chain transcript abundance. TCR alpha and beta repertoires were quantitatively compared across multiple tumor regions, matched nontumor lung and blood in non-small cell lung cancer. Both alpha and beta chains were TCR-sequenced in hundreds of tumor regions, 64 matched nontumor lung samples and 56 PBMC samples obtained at surgery. In the raw uncorrected reads, each unique combination of TCR and UMI appeared more than ten times on average. Nonsynonymous mutation counts, determined by whole-exome sequencing of tumor tissue, were related to features of the TCR repertoire.

General conclusions and limits of the study: Ubiquitous expanded tumor TCRs were found in blood more often at tumor resection than at routine follow-up. Confirming at a functional level the hypothesis that regional TCRs recognize regional mutations was considered to require additional single-cell paired TCR alpha and beta sequencing.

The CDR1 and CDR2 encoded by the germline V gene are MDHEN and SYDVKM. V was cut back by 3 bases and J by 5 bases, leaving a gap of 1 base between them. The CDR3 measures 10 amino acids from cysteine to phenylalanine. Only CDR3 DNA is held: 30 bases, read in frame from base 1. Preparation of the library involved 5' RACE. TCRdb names NextSeq 500 as the instrument used. To allow correction of PCR and sequencing errors, the TCR library protocol tagged every TCR cDNA molecule with a unique molecular identifier. In the authors' own workflow: TCR identification, UMI-based error correction and CDR3 extraction were all carried out with Decombinator tools. TCRs above a frequency of 2 per 1,000, corresponding to the top 1% of the tumor frequency distribution, were defined as expanded. Renyi diversity was computed with the R vegan package after each repertoire had been subsampled 100 times to 5,000 TCRs. CDR3 similarity networks were built from amino acid triplet string-kernel similarity, with CDR3s being connected when pairwise similarity was above 0.82. The public reads were quality trimmed at Q25 with fastp and then assembled into clones with MiXCR by TCRdb, keeping productive beta chains. Each CDR3 protein appears once, grouped with its most common genes and DNA. TCRdb, not the original authors, processed these V and J calls. The sample includes some 64,000 distinct CDR3 sequences, with 7.5% to 8.5% observed a single time. The ten largest clones take up more than 13% of the sample.

As to this clonotype: Its recognized antigen is unknown. No quality values exist for individual bases; no much larger clone is one base distant.

According to the study, the label for this sample's time point signals: sample taken at primary tumor resection. Whole RNA extracted from tumor and nontumor lung tissue, or from cryopreserved PBMC samples, was used for TCR sequencing without cell sorting. Donors were under 95 patients with early-stage, untreated non-small cell lung cancer from the lung TRACERx cohort. Patients were selected for TCR sequencing only if sufficient RNA was available from at least two tumor regions. The chain is made from TRBV28 and TRBJ1-2; no D gene can be assigned with confidence. Sequences were derived from PBMCs, sampled at surgery. The sequence was collected from a female donor with early-stage non-small cell lung cancer. The DNA reads TGTGCCAGCAGTTTTTATGGCTACACCTTC. It translates to CASSFYGYTF.